This TCR beta chain was retrieved from a study of OX40 agonist ivuxolimab in advanced cancers. Study details: Treatment of patients was with ivuxolimab, an agonistic anti-OX40 (CD134) antibody. Anti-PD-1, anti-PD-L1 or anti-CTLA-4 therapy given earlier was allowed, and about 38% had some.

This table comes from immunoSEQ multiplex PCR, and its TCRdb copy is limited to in-frame clones, with some not included. The table records some 18,000 clones, about 92% of them present only once. Patients were ruled out by autoimmune disease history or systemic immunosuppression. Study-wide results and limits: Determination of antigen specificity was not performed for the expanded peripheral T cells.

On this clone: Its specificity is unknown.

The CDR3 is made up of 18 amino acids. Germline lookup yields CDR1 SGHTA and CDR2 FQGTGA. With 2 bases removed from V and 0 bases from J, the gap between germline ends came to 18 bases. The rearrangement links TRBV7-3 to TRBJ2-3, with D possibly matching TRBD2 (5 bases). The clonotype originates from an adult with an advanced solid tumor such as melanoma, head and neck, liver or kidney cancer. This specimen consisted of CD4+ or CD8+ T cells sorted from blood, obtained in a trial of the OX40 agonist ivuxolimab. CDR3: CASSLGPVARTSTDTQYF. The CDR3 DNA is TGTGCCAGCAGCTTAGGACCGGTAGCGCGAACGAGCACAGATACGCAGTATTTT.